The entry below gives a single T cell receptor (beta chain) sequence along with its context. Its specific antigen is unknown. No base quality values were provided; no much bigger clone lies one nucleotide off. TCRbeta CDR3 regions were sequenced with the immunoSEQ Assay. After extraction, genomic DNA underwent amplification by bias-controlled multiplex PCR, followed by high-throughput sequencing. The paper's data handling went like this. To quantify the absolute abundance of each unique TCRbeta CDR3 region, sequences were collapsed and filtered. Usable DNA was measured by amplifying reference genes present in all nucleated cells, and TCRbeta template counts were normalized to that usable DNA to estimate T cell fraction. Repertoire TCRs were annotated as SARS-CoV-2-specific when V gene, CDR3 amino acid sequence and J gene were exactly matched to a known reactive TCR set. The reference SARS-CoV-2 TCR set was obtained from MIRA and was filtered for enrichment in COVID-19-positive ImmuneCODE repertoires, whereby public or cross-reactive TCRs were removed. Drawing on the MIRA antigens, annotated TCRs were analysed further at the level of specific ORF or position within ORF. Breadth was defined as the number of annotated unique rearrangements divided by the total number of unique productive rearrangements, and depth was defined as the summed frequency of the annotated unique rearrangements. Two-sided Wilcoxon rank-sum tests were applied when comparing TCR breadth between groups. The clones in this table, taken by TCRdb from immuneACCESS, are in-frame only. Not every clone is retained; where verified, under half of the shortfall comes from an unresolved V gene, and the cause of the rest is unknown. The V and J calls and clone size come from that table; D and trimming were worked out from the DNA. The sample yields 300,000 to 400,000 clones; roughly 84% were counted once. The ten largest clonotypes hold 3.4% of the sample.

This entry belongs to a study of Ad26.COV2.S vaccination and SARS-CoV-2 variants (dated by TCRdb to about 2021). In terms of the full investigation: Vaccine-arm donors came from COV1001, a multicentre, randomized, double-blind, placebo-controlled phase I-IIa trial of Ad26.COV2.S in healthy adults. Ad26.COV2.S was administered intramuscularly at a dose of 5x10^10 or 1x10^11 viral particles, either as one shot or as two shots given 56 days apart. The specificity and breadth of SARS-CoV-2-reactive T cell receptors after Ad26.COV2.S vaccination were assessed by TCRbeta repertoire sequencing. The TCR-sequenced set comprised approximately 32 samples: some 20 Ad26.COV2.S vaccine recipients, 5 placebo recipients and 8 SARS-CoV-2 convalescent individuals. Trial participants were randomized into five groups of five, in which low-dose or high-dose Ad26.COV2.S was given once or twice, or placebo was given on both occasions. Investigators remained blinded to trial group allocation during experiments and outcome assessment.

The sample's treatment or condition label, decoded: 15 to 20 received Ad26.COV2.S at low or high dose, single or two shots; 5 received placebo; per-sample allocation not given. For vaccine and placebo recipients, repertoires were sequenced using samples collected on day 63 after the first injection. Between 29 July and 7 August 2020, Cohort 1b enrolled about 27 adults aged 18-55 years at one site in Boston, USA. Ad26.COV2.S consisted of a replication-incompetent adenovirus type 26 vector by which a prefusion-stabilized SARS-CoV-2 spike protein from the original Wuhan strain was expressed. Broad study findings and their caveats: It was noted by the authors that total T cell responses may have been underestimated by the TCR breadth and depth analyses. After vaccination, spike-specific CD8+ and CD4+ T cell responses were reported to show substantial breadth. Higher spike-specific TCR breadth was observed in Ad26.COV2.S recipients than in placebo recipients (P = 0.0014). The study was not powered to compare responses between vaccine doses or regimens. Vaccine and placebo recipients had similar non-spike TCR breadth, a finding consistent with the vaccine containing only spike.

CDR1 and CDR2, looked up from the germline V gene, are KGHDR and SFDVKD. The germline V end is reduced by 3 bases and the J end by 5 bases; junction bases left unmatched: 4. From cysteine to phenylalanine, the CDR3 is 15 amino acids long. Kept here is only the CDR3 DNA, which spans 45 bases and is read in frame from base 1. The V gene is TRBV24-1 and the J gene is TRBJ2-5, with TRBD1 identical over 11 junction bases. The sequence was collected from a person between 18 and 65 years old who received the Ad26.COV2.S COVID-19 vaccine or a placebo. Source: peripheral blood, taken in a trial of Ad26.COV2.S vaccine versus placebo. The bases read TGTGCCACCAGTGATCCCGGGACAGGGGGGGAGACCCAGTACTTC. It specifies CATSDPGTGGETQYF.